The clone carrying this T cell receptor beta chain showed up many times. The antigen is not known. These data originate in a study of T cells after yellow fever vaccination. Making TCR cDNA involved 5'RACE template switching, which added UMIs and a universal primer site. TCRdb re-called the 5' RACE reads through MiXCR, storing one row per CDR3 protein. The sample gives about 29,000 distinct CDR3 sequences, about 5% of which show up once; roughly 41% is in the top ten. Between the trimmed V and J ends, which lost 4 bases and 3 bases, there was a span of 16 bases. The CDR3 is made up of 15 amino acids. Study-level points and caveats: FACS-sorted repertoires could contain abundant clonotypes contaminating from the bulk population.

V gene TRBV12-3 or TRBV12-4 combines with J gene TRBJ2-7; D is possibly TRBD1 or TRBD2 (5 bases each). The clonotype comes from a man younger than 40 who received the YFV17D yellow fever vaccine. The sequencing here drew on CD8+ T cells sorted from PBMCs, taken 10 days after the yellow fever booster vaccination. In DNA form, the CDR3 reads TGTGCCAGCAGTTCCCCCTTCGGGGACGGCTACGAGCAGTACTTC. This translates into CASSSPFGDGYEQYF.